Given below is one T cell receptor beta chain in context. It has no known antigen specificity. Base qualities are not recorded, but no much larger clone differs from it by a single base. The CDR3 numbers 14 residues from cysteine through phenylalanine. The only DNA kept is the CDR3, 42 bases in frame from the first base. The germline V end is reduced by 3 bases and the J end by 3 bases; junction bases left unmatched: 2. CDR1 and CDR2 were assigned from the germline V gene as KGHSH and LQKENI. In Seattle, one collaborating source enrolled patients while the infection was active and tracked those patients longitudinally over the course of disease. Each collaborating institution followed its own protocols to collect whole blood in K2EDTA tubes. For TCRbeta analysis, collaborators shipped samples as frozen whole blood, isolated PBMCs, or DNA extracted from either of those sample types. This sample is part of a study of blood T cell repertoires in COVID-19 (TCRdb year 2020). About the full investigation: Samples covering the acute and convalescent phases of COVID-19 were provided by collaborators in the United States, Italy and Spain. Where available, HLA class I and class II types were obtained from metadata supplied by the sample provider rather than from assay-based typing. Sample metadata almost always included a de-identified subject ID, COVID-19 status, age in years and sex. The material from the prospective study consisted of cDNA or gDNA derived from T cells, B-cell-depleted T cells, or PBMCs. The repertoires were released in a freely available public database meant as a resource for research on the immune response to SARS-CoV-2. The samples were drawn from two sources: the first 160 participants of the ongoing ImmuneRACE study, and 1,000 to 1,500 subjects contributed by 6 global collaborators. Subjects who had been exposed to COVID-19, were actively infected with it, or had recovered from it provided the deeply sampled blood TCRbeta repertoires that made up the dataset. Paper-wide results and their limitations: The quantity of clinical and demographic metadata differed by source and by participant and was supplied without curation.

TCRbeta CDR3 regions were amplified from genomic DNA using the immunoSEQ Assay, a bias-controlled multiplex PCR. The original pipeline was this. The number of nucleated cells in each sample was estimated from the amplification of reference gene primers within the assay. Sequence reads were collapsed and filtered to measure the absolute abundance of every unique TCRbeta CDR3 rearrangement. Productive Simpson clonality was computed per sample as the square root of Simpson's diversity index over productive rearrangements. TCRdb stores this immuneACCESS table with in-frame sequences only. Part of the clones is absent; in the studies checked, under half of the shortfall reflects unresolved V genes, and no reason is known for the rest. The V and J calls and the clone size are those of that table, but D and trimming were determined from the DNA. The sample profile shows 500,000 to 600,000 clones; roughly nine tenths of them were found once. In total, the top ten clones hold about 8% of the sample.

Sequencing used peripheral blood. The receptor comes from a woman between 45 and 65 years old with COVID-19, enrolled during active disease. The sequence links TRBV18 to TRBJ2-1; 7 nucleotides in the junction match TRBD1. The CDR3 is CASSPGQYYNEQFF. The DNA sequence is given as TGTGCCAGCTCACCGGGACAGTACTACAATGAGCAGTTCTTC. When the CDR3 is completed using the reference TRBV18 and TRBJ2-1 genes on either side, the full variable domain is NAGVMQNPRHLVRRRGQEARLRCSPMKGHSHVYWYRQLPEEGLKFMVYLQKENIIDESGMPKERFSAEFPKEGPSILRIQQVVRGDSAAYFCASSPGQYYNEQFFGPGTRLTVL.